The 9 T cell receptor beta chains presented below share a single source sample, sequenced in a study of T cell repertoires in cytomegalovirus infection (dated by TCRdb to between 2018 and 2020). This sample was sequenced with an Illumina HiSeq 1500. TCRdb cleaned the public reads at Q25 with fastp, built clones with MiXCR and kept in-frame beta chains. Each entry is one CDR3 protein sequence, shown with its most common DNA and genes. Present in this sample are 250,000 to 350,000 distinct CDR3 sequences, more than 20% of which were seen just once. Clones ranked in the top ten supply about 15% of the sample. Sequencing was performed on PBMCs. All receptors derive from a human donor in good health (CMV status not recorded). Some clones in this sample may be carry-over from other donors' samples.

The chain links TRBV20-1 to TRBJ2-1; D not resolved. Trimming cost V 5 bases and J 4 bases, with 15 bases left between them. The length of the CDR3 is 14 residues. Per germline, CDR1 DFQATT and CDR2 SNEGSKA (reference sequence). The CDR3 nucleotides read TGCAGTGCTCTGACACTCGACCTTTACAATGAGCAGTTCTTC. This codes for CSALTLDLYNEQFF.

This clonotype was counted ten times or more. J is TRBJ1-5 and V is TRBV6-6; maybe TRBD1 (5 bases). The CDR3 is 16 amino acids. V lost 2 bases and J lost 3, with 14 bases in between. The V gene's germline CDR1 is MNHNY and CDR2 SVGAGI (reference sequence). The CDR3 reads CASSYDSAGINQPQHF. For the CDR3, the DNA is TGTGCCAGCAGTTACGATTCGGCAGGGATCAATCAGCCCCAGCATTTT.

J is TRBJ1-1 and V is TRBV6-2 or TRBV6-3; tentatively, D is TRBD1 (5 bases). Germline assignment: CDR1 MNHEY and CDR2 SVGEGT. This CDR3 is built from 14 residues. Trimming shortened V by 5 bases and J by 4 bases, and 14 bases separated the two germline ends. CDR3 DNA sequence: TGTGCCAGCAGTCCCGGGGCCCGAAGCACTGAAGCTTTCTTT. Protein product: CASSPGARSTEAFF.

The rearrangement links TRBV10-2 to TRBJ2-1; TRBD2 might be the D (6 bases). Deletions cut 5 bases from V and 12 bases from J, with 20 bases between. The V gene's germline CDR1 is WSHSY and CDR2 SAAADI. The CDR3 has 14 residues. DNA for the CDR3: TGCGCCAGCAGTCAGGGAAGTTGGGAGGATCGGCAGTTCTTC. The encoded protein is CASSQGSWEDRQFF.

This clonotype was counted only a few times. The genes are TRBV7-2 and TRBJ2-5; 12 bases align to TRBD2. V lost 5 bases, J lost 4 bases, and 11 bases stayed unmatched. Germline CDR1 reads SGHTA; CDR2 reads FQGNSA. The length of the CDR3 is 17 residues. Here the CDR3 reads CASSALTTSGRRETQYF. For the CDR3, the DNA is TGTGCCAGCAGCGCTCTCACTACTAGCGGGAGGCGAGAGACCCAGTACTTC. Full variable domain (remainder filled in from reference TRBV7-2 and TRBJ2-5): GAGVSQSPSNKVTEKGKDVELRCDPISGHTALYWYRQSLGQGLEFLIYFQGNSAPDKSGLPSDRFSAERTGGSVSTLTIQRTQQEDSAVYLCASSALTTSGRRETQYFGPGTRLLVL.

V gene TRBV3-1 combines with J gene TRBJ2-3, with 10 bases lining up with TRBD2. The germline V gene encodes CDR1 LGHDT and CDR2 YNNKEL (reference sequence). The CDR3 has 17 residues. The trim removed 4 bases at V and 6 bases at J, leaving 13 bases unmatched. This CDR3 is CASSLRAGGQSADTQYF. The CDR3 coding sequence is TGTGCCAGCAGCCTCAGAGCGGGGGGGCAGTCGGCGGATACGCAGTATTTT.

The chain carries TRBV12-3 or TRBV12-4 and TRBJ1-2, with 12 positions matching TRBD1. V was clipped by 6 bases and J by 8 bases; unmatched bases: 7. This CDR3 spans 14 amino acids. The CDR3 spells CASRSGTGGAGYTF. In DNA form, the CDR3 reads TGTGCCAGCAGATCCGGGACAGGGGGCGCCGGCTACACCTTC.

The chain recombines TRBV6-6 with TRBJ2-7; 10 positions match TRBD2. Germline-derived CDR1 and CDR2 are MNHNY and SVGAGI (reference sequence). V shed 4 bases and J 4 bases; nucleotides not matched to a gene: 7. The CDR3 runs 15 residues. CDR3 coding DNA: TGTGCCAGCAGTTCGTTAGCGGGAGGCGTTTACGAGCAGTACTTC. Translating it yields CASSSLAGGVYEQYF.

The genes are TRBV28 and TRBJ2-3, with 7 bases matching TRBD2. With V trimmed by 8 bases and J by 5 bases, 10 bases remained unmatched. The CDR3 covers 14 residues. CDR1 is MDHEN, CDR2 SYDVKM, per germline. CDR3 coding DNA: TGTGCCAGCGCACCGGGAGGACGTGTAGATACGCAGTATTTT. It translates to CASAPGGRVDTQYF.